The 25 T cell receptor beta chains below come from one sample, sequenced in a study of T cells in Graves' hyperthyroidism and ophthalmopathy. TCR beta CDR3 region amplification was performed from RNA transcripts. HTBI primers were employed in a first-round RT-PCR of the TCR CDR3. A single record per CDR3 protein comes from TCRdb applying MiXCR to the multiplex PCR reads. The sample lists nearly 750,000 distinct CDR3 sequences, approximately 40% occurring once. Material for sequencing was blood. The receptor source for this set is a woman between 40 and 55 years old with Graves' hyperthyroidism.

In this sample, this clonotype turned up many times. The V call is TRBV12-3 or TRBV12-4, the J call TRBJ1-2; maybe TRBD1 (5 bases). V lost 4 bases and J lost 2, with 14 bases in between. This CDR3 region has 15 residues. CDR3 sequence reads: CASSYVGEVNYGYTF. In nucleotides, the CDR3 is TGTGCCAGCAGTTATGTGGGGGAAGTGAACTATGGCTACACCTTC.

This clonotype is a singleton in its sample. This chain uses TRBV19 with TRBJ2-2; D not certain. V lost 5 bases and J lost 5, with 15 bases in between. Germline CDR1 and CDR2: LNHDA and SQIVND (reference sequence). The CDR3 is made up of 15 amino acids. The CDR3 loop reads CASSAPSFRTGELFF. In nucleotides, the CDR3 is TGTGCCAGTAGTGCCCCGAGCTTTAGGACCGGGGAGCTGTTTTTT.

The chain joins TRBV7-9 to TRBJ1-2; the D gene is possibly TRBD1 (6 bases). CDR1 and CDR2 (germline): SEHNR, FQNEAQ (reference sequence). V lost 1 base, J lost 7 bases, and 13 bases lay in between. The CDR3 spans 14 residues. This chain's CDR3 is CASSLDGGQSGYTF. The CDR3 DNA sequence: TGTGCCAGCAGCTTAGACGGGGGGCAGAGTGGCTACACCTTC.

This clonotype has a handful of counts. The chain combines TRBV7-2 with TRBJ1-1; D remains unclear. Per germline, CDR1 SGHTA and CDR2 FQGNSA. The CDR3 is 13 amino acids. Trimming left V 5 bases short and J 0 bases short, with 7 bases between. Here the CDR3 DNA reads TGTGCCAGCAGCAACTCCATGAACACTGAAGCTTTCTTT. Amino acids: CASSNSMNTEAFF.

As regards this clonotype: A read error is possible here, since a much larger clone lies one base away. The chain carries TRBV7-9 and TRBJ2-7; no firm D call. CDR3 size: 14 residues. V was shortened by 5 bases and J by 6 bases, with 17 bases between the two germline ends. CDR1 SEHNR and CDR2 FQNEAQ come from the germline V gene (reference sequence). In DNA form, the CDR3 reads TGTGCCAGCAGCGTTAGTCTCGTGGTAGGCGAGCAGTACTTC. It codes for CASSVSLVVGEQYF.

The CDR3, as DNA: TGTGCCAGCAGTCCCATTTCCAGAAACACCATATATTTT. Amino acids: CASSPISRNTIYF. The chain couples TRBV7-2 to TRBJ1-3; D not resolved. CDR3 size: 13 residues. V was trimmed by 6 bases and J by 5 bases, leaving 11 bases between them. Germline-derived CDR1 and CDR2 are SGHTA and FQGNSA.

The V and J genes are TRBV2 and TRBJ2-7; 8 bases fit TRBD1. The trim removed 7 bases at V and 3 bases at J, leaving 5 bases unmatched. Germline CDR1 SNHLY, CDR2 FYNNEI. The CDR3 contains 13 residues. CDR3 bases: TGTGCCAGCACCGGACAGGGAAACTACGAGCAGTACTTC. As protein: CASTGQGNYEQYF.

This clonotype was recorded at least ten times. The gene calls are TRBV29-1 and TRBJ1-2, with 9 bases that match TRBD1. Germline assignment: CDR1 SQVTM and CDR2 ANQGSEA. Trimming took 4 bases from V and 8 from J; bases not matched to a gene: 11. The CDR3 is 14 residues long. CDR3 protein: CSVGSRDRADGYTF. CDR3 DNA: TGCAGCGTTGGTTCTCGGGACAGGGCTGACGGCTACACCTTC.

This clonotype was observed at least ten times. J is TRBJ1-1 and V is TRBV10-2, with D possibly matching TRBD1 (6 bases). The CDR3 sequence is 15 residues long. V was shortened by 8 bases and J by 0 bases, with 16 bases between the two germline ends. Germline loops: CDR1 WSHSY, CDR2 SAAADI. As DNA, the CDR3 is TGCGCCAGCCTACCGGGACACTCGATGAACACTGAAGCTTTCTTT. Amino acid sequence: CASLPGHSMNTEAFF.

This clonotype was seen many times. This chain connects TRBV10-3 to TRBJ2-2; possible D gene TRBD1, 6 bases. Trimming cost V 5 bases and J 6 bases, with 13 bases left between them. The germline gives CDR1 ENHRY, CDR2 SYGVKD. The CDR3 contains 14 residues. The CDR3 loop reads CAISTGSAAGELFF. CDR3 DNA sequence: TGTGCCATCAGTACAGGGTCGGCGGCCGGGGAGCTGTTTTTT.

This clonotype was observed a handful of times. Germline and junction disagree at one end, which may indicate a read error. The rearrangement uses TRBV15 and TRBJ2-6, with 9 bases fitting TRBD1. Germline V gene sequence: CDR1 LNHNV, CDR2 YYDKDF (reference sequence). This CDR3 is 13 amino acids long. Here the CDR3 reads CAIGTGRMNTEAF. CDR3 sequence (DNA): TGTGCCATCGGGACAGGGAGAATGAACACTGAAGCTTTC.

In the case of this clonotype: A read error is the likely source, as a far larger clone sits one nucleotide away. The CDR3, as DNA: TGTGCCAGTAGCACAGGGTACACTAAAGCTTTCTTT. It translates to CASSTGYTKAFF. The chain combines TRBV19 with TRBJ1-1; a possible D gene is TRBD1 (6 bases). The germline V gene encodes CDR1 LNHDA and CDR2 SQIVND (reference sequence). CDR3 size: 12 residues.

This clonotype was counted at least ten times. The chain combines TRBV12-3 or TRBV12-4 with TRBJ1-6; possibly TRBD1 for D (5 bases). V gave up 8 bases and J gave up 8 bases, with 22 bases separating them. There are 16 residues in the CDR3. The CDR3 is CASLLTGGTIYSPLHF. The CDR3 DNA sequence: TGTGCCAGCCTTTTAACCGGGGGGACGATTTATTCACCCCTCCACTTT.

In this sample, this clonotype turned up many times. V gene TRBV19 combines with J gene TRBJ1-1; D unclear. The CDR3 has 17 amino acids. The V end lost 6 bases, the J end lost 0 bases, and 20 bases lay between the germline ends. Germline V gene data show CDR1 as LNHDA and CDR2 as SQIVND (reference sequence). The CDR3 here is CASSRYKGEGLNTEAFF. In DNA, the CDR3 is TGTGCCAGTAGCCGTTACAAGGGAGAAGGCTTGAACACTGAAGCTTTCTTT.

This clonotype was seen repeatedly, ten times or more. J is TRBJ1-5 and V is TRBV7-4; D is undetermined. Trimming stripped 2 bases from V and 7 bases from J, with 3 bases between. Germline assignment: CDR1 SGHVT and CDR2 SQSDAQ. The CDR3 sequence is 11 residues long. The CDR3 protein is CASSLKQPQHF. CDR3 DNA: TGTGCCAGCAGCTTAAAGCAGCCCCAGCATTTT. The full variable domain, with the rest looked up from reference TRBV7-4 and TRBJ1-5, is GAGVSQSPRYKVAKRGRDVALRCDSISGHVTLYWYRQTLGQGSEVLTYSQSDAQRDKSGRPSGRFSAERPERSVSTLKIQRTEQGDSAVYLCASSLKQPQHFGDGTRLSIL.

The V call is TRBV12-3 or TRBV12-4, the J call TRBJ1-4, with 7 bases fitting TRBD1. The trim removed 4 bases at V and 0 bases at J, leaving 11 bases unmatched. The CDR3 extends over 18 amino acids. The CDR3 bases are TGTGCCAGCAGTTCTCACAGGGGTGCTACGGCAACTAATGAAAAACTGTTTTTT. It is translated as CASSSHRGATATNEKLFF.

This clonotype was seen many times. The chain uses TRBV19 and TRBJ1-1; possible D gene TRBD1, 6 bases. There are 15 residues in the CDR3. Germline CDR1 is LNHDA and CDR2 is SQIVND (reference sequence). The V gene lost 3 bases and the J gene lost 0 bases, with 11 bases spanning the gap. CDR3 protein: CASSMIGQLNTEAFF. For the CDR3, the DNA is TGTGCCAGTAGTATGATCGGACAGCTGAACACTGAAGCTTTCTTT.

This clonotype was counted at least ten times. The rearrangement links TRBV19 to TRBJ1-4, with 8 nucleotides matching TRBD1. Germline V lookup: CDR1 LNHDA, CDR2 SQIVND (reference sequence). V gave up 5 bases and J gave up 3 bases; unmatched junction bases: 11. The CDR3 runs to 17 residues. The CDR3: CASSLGQGRDANEKLFF. In nucleotides, the CDR3 is TGTGCCAGTAGTCTTGGACAGGGCCGAGATGCTAATGAAAAACTGTTTTTT.

On this clonotype itself: This may arise from a read error, as a much more abundant clone is one base away. The CDR3 is CASSQGRRVTPTGYTF. The CDR3 coding sequence is TGTGCCAGCAGCCAAGGGAGACGGGTTACCCCCACAGGCTACACCTTC. The genes are TRBV14 and TRBJ1-2; D remains unclear. The CDR3 has 16 residues. Germline assignment: CDR1 SGHDN and CDR2 FVKESK. The V gene lost 1 base and the J gene lost 8 bases, with 20 bases spanning the gap.

The CDR3 spells CASSAAGAYEKLFF. The CDR3 DNA reads as TGTGCCAGCAGCGCTGCGGGGGCTTATGAAAAACTGTTTTTT. The chain links TRBV9 to TRBJ1-4, with D maybe TRBD1 (6 bases). Looked up from germline, CDR1 is SGDLS and CDR2 is YYNGEE. With 3 bases removed from V and 6 bases from J, the gap between germline ends came to 12 bases. The CDR3 has 14 residues.

This clonotype turned up a few times. This rearrangement joins TRBV9 to TRBJ2-7; 9 nucleotides align to TRBD1. Germline V lookup: CDR1 SGDLS, CDR2 YYNGEE. The trim removed 4 bases at V and 6 bases at J, leaving 17 bases unmatched. This CDR3 comprises 17 residues. The chain's CDR3 is CASSLGGTGPSRREQYF. CDR3 DNA sequence: TGTGCCAGCAGCCTAGGGGGGACAGGGCCCAGTCGGCGCGAGCAGTACTTC.

This clonotype appeared once. With a much larger clone just one base away, this may be a read error. This chain connects TRBV6-5 to TRBJ2-7; D is uncertain. Germline V gene data show CDR1 as MNHEY and CDR2 as SVGAGI. The CDR3 contains 13 residues. The CDR3, as DNA: TGTGCCATCAGTTACTCGTATGATAGGGAGCAGTACTTC. As protein: CAISYSYDREQYF.

This clonotype was seen only a few times. This rearrangement joins TRBV15 to TRBJ1-2; D perhaps matches TRBD1 (5 bases). This CDR3 region has 17 residues. The ends were cut back, 0 bases at V and 9 bases at J, with 23 bases in the middle. In germline, CDR1 is LNHNV, CDR2 YYDKDF (reference sequence). The DNA for the CDR3 is TGTGCCACCAGCAGAGATCAGGGACTGGGGCACCGGGGGAGCTACACCTTC. It codes for CATSRDQGLGHRGSYTF.

This clonotype was detected a few times. V is TRBV28 and J is TRBJ1-2; D gene unclear. The CDR3 is 10 amino acids. The V end was cut by 4 bases, the J end by 8 bases, with 5 bases between. Germline loops: CDR1 MDHEN, CDR2 SYDVKM. This chain's CDR3 is CASSSQGYTF. CDR3 coding DNA: TGTGCCAGCAGTTCCCAGGGCTACACCTTC.

V gene TRBV5-1 combines with J gene TRBJ2-5; D is unclear. CDR3 size: 13 residues. V was trimmed by 3 bases and J by 6 bases, leaving 12 bases between them. Germline V lookup: CDR1 SGHRS, CDR2 YFSETQ. CDR3: CASSSLTEKTQYF. As DNA, the CDR3 is TGCGCCAGCAGCTCTCTTACAGAAAAGACCCAGTACTTC.